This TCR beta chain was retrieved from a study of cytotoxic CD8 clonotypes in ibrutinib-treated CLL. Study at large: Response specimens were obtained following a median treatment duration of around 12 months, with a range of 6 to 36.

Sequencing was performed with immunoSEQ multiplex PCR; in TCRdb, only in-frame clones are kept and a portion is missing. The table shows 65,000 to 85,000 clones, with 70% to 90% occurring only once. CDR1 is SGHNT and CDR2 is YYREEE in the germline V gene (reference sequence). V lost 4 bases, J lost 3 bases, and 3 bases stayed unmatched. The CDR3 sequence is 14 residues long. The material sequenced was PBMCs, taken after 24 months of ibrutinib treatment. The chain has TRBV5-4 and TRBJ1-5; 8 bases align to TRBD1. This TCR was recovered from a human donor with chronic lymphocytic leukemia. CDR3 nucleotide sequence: TGTGCCAGCAGCCTGCAGGGGGCCAATCAGCCCCAGCATTTT. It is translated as CASSLQGANQPQHF.